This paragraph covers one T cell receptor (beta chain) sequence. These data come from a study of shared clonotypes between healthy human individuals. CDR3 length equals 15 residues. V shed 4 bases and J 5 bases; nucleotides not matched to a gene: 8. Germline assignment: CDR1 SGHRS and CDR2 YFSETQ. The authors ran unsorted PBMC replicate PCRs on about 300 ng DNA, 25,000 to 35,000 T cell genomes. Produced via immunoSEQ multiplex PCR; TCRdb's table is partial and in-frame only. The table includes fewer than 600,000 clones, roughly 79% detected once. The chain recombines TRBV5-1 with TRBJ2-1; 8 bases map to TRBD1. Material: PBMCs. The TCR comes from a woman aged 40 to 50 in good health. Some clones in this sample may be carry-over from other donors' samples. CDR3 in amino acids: CASSVGTGPNNEQFF. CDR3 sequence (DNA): TGCGCCAGCAGCGTCGGGACAGGCCCCAACAATGAGCAGTTCTTC.